Shown below are 31 T cell receptor beta chains from a single sample sequenced in a study of blood T cell repertoires in COVID-19. The data were produced by immunoSEQ multiplex PCR, yet TCRdb's version contains in-frame clones alone and is incomplete. The sample includes around 220,000 clones, about 90% of them seen just once. Specimen: PBMCs or T cells enriched from blood (not recorded which). These TCRs come from a woman in her twenties or thirties with acute COVID-19.

CDR3 protein: CASSIQGAAGELFF. CDR3 coding DNA: TGTGCCAGCTCCATACAGGGGGCAGCCGGGGAGCTGTTTTTT. The rearrangement links TRBV18 to TRBJ2-2; 9 positions match TRBD1. Per the germline V gene, CDR1 is KGHSH and CDR2 is LQKENI. This CDR3 is built from 14 residues. V lost 6 bases to trimming and J lost 6 bases; unmatched junction nucleotides: 5.

The rearrangement uses TRBV4-3 and TRBJ2-3; 11 bases map to TRBD2. This CDR3 has 16 amino acids. The J segment lost 10 bases and the V segment lost 2 bases, leaving 11 bases of the junction unmatched. Germline CDR1 is LGHNA and CDR2 is YSLEER. CDR3 amino acids: CASSQIFGLAGDAQYF. CDR3 nucleotides: TGCGCCAGCAGCCAAATCTTTGGACTAGCGGGCGACGCGCAGTATTTT.

The J gene is TRBJ2-5, the V gene TRBV7-2, with 9 bases fitting TRBD2. Germline V CDR1 and CDR2: SGHTA, FQGNSA. The CDR3 contains 13 residues. V trimming: 5 bases; J trimming: 5 bases; junction bases outside the gene matches: 3. This chain's CDR3 is CASSEGLAETQYF. The CDR3 coding sequence is TGTGCCAGCAGCGAGGGACTAGCTGAGACCCAGTACTTC. The entire variable domain, with the rest obtained from reference TRBV7-2 and TRBJ2-5, is as follows: GAGVSQSPSNKVTEKGKDVELRCDPISGHTALYWYRQSLGQGLEFLIYFQGNSAPDKSGLPSDRFSAERTGGSVSTLTIQRTQQEDSAVYLCASSEGLAETQYFGPGTRLLVL.

This chain uses TRBV28 with TRBJ2-7, with 7 bases matching TRBD1. The CDR3 has 14 residues. V shed 7 bases and J 3 bases; nucleotides not matched to a gene: 9. Germline CDR1 MDHEN, CDR2 SYDVKM. This CDR3 reads CASIQGGTNYEQYF. CDR3 sequence (DNA): TGTGCCAGCATTCAAGGGGGCACTAACTACGAGCAGTACTTC. The full variable domain, in which reference TRBV28 and TRBJ2-7 provide the parts outside the CDR3, is DVKVTQSSRYLVKRTGEKVFLECVQDMDHENMFWYRQDPGLGLRLIYFSYDVKMKEKGDIPEGYSVSREKKERFSLILESASTNQTSMYLCASIQGGTNYEQYFGPGTRLTVT.

CDR3 bases: TGCGCCAGCAGCCAAGATCTTCTAGAGACCCAGTACTTC. Translated, it gives CASSQDLLETQYF. This chain joins TRBV4-3 and TRBJ2-5; D remains unclear. Trimming cost V 0 bases and J 4 bases, with 6 bases left between them. CDR3 size: 13 residues. Germline V gene lookup returns CDR1 LGHNA and CDR2 YSLEER.

The chain combines TRBV9 with TRBJ2-1; tentative D call: TRBD1 (6 bases). CDR3 size: 15 residues. Trimming shortened V by 0 bases and J by 5 bases, and 12 bases separated the two germline ends. Germline V CDR1 and CDR2: SGDLS, YYNGEE. The DNA for the CDR3 is TGTGCCAGCAGCGTAGTGGGGGCTGACAACAATGAGCAGTTCTTC. It codes for CASSVVGADNNEQFF. The complete variable domain, with remaining parts taken from reference TRBV9 and TRBJ2-1, reads DSGVTQTPKHLITATGQRVTLRCSPRSGDLSVYWYQQSLDQGLQFLIQYYNGEERAKGNILERFSAQQFPDLHSELNLSSLELGDSALYFCASSVVGADNNEQFFGPGTRLTVL.

The rearrangement joins TRBV28 to TRBJ2-3, with D perhaps TRBD2 (6 bases). V dropped 9 bases and J dropped 4 bases, with 11 bases sitting between them. Germline V CDR1 and CDR2: MDHEN, SYDVKM. The CDR3 loop spans 12 amino acids. CDR3 amino acids: CASKTSPDTQYF. CDR3 DNA sequence: TGTGCCAGTAAGACTAGTCCAGATACGCAGTATTTT.

The V call is TRBV5-1, the J call TRBJ1-1; 8 bases are shared with TRBD1. The CDR3 length is 16 residues. Germline CDR1 is SGHRS and CDR2 is YFSETQ. Trimming cost V 4 bases and J 4 bases; bases outside gene matches: 12. CDR3 amino acids: CASSPGQGTPATEAFF. For the CDR3, the DNA is TGCGCCAGCAGCCCAGGACAGGGAACCCCAGCCACTGAAGCTTTCTTT. The whole variable domain, remainder taken from reference TRBV5-1 and TRBJ1-1, is KAGVTQTPRYLIKTRGQQVTLSCSPISGHRSVSWYQQTPGQGLQFLFEYFSETQRNKGNFPGRFSGRQFSNSRSEMNVSTLELGDSALYLCASSPGQGTPATEAFFGQGTRLTVV.

The chain carries TRBV7-9 and TRBJ2-7; TRBD2 matches 7 bases. Germline V gene lookup returns CDR1 SEHNR and CDR2 FQNEAQ (reference sequence). The CDR3 covers 16 residues. The V segment lost 5 bases and the J segment 5 bases; nucleotides outside the gene matches: 15. The CDR3 reads CASSLGGGVMFHEQYF. The CDR3 bases are TGTGCCAGCAGCCTCGGGGGAGGGGTTATGTTCCACGAGCAGTACTTC. The full variable domain, in which reference TRBV7-9 and TRBJ2-7 provide the parts outside the CDR3, is DTGVSQNPRHKITKRGQNVTFRCDPISEHNRLYWYRQTLGQGPEFLTYFQNEAQLEKSRLLSDRFSAERPKGSFSTLEIQRTEQGDSAMYLCASSLGGGVMFHEQYFGPGTRLTVT.

The V call is TRBV9, the J call TRBJ2-1; 7 positions agree with TRBD2. Germline values: CDR1 SGDLS, CDR2 YYNGEE. CDR3 length: 15 residues. Trimming took 0 bases from V and 9 from J; bases not matched to a gene: 9. CDR3 bases: TGTGCCAGCAGCGTAGGAATTGCGGGAGTGGGTGAGCAGTTCTTC. Protein product: CASSVGIAGVGEQFF.

The chain employs TRBV5-1 and TRBJ2-5; tentative D call: TRBD2 (6 bases). This CDR3 spans 14 amino acids. CDR1 SGHRS and CDR2 YFSETQ come from the germline V gene. V lost 1 base, J lost 2 bases, and 9 bases lay in between. CDR3 coding DNA: TGCGCCAGCAGCTTGACCGGGGGTCAAGAGACCCAGTACTTC. It codes for CASSLTGGQETQYF.

The CDR3, as DNA: TGTGCCAGCAGTGAACGGTGGGCTGGAGAGACCCAGTACTTC. It encodes CASSERWAGETQYF. The V call is TRBV25-1, the J call TRBJ2-5; D uncertain. Trimming took off 2 bases at V and 4 bases at J, with 11 bases between the two ends. The CDR3 covers 14 residues. Germline lookup yields CDR1 MGHDK and CDR2 SYGVNS.

This chain links TRBV7-8 with TRBJ1-1; 7 positions agree with TRBD1. The V and J ends lost 5 bases and 5 bases, in that order; junction bases with no gene match: 11. The germline CDR1 and CDR2 sequences are SGHVS and FQNEAQ. CDR3 length: 15 residues. The CDR3 nucleotides are TGTGCCAGCAGCCAAAGACAGGGTTTCGAGACTGAAGCTTTCTTT. Translation: CASSQRQGFETEAFF.

Only a few counts were recorded for this clone. The chain has TRBV9 and TRBJ1-3, with 10 positions matching TRBD1. Germline assignment: CDR1 SGDLS and CDR2 YYNGEE. The length of the CDR3 is 16 residues. V dropped 4 bases and J dropped 0; count of bases not matched to a gene: 4. CDR3 sequence (DNA): TGTGCCAGCAGCTCCCGGACAGGGGGCTCTGGAAACACCATATATTTT. Residues: CASSSRTGGSGNTIYF.

The V and J genes are TRBV7-3 and TRBJ2-2, with D tentatively TRBD1 (7 bases). Between the trimmed V and J ends, which lost 6 bases and 7 bases, there was a span of 15 bases. Germline V lookup: CDR1 SGHTA, CDR2 FQGTGA. The CDR3 length is 14 residues. The DNA of the CDR3 is TGTGCCAGCAGGAAACAGGGGAGGAGCGGGGAGCTGTTTTTT. It codes for CASRKQGRSGELFF.

This clone was counted once. The rearrangement joins TRBV7-9 to TRBJ1-5, with unresolved D. The CDR3 covers 16 residues. V gave up 1 base and J gave up 2 bases, with 12 bases separating them. Germline V gene sequence: CDR1 SEHNR, CDR2 FQNEAQ (reference sequence). CDR3 in DNA: TGTGCCAGCAGCTTAGGGTCAGGTTTTGGCAATCAGCCCCAGCATTTT. Amino acid sequence: CASSLGSGFGNQPQHF. Variable domain in full (rest from reference TRBV7-9 and TRBJ1-5): DTGVSQNPRHKITKRGQNVTFRCDPISEHNRLYWYRQTLGQGPEFLTYFQNEAQLEKSRLLSDRFSAERPKGSFSTLEIQRTEQGDSAMYLCASSLGSGFGNQPQHFGDGTRLSIL.

The chain recombines TRBV7-9 with TRBJ2-1, with a possible D match to TRBD1 (7 bases). There are 11 residues in the CDR3. V gave up 5 bases and J gave up 9 bases, with 8 bases separating them. Germline V gene sequence: CDR1 SEHNR, CDR2 FQNEAQ (reference sequence). CDR3 protein: CASSQGGEQFF. As DNA, the CDR3 is TGTGCCAGCAGCCAGGGGGGTGAGCAGTTCTTC.

J is TRBJ2-1 and V is TRBV7-8; possibly TRBD2 for D (6 bases). Trimming stripped 3 bases from V and 0 bases from J, with 9 bases between. CDR3 size: 15 residues. Germline CDR1 is SGHVS and CDR2 is FQNEAQ. CDR3: CASSLREDSYNEQFF. Here the CDR3 DNA reads TGTGCCAGCAGCTTGAGGGAGGACTCCTACAATGAGCAGTTCTTC.

The rearrangement joins TRBV19 to TRBJ2-3; D not certain. V was clipped by 8 bases and J by 1 base, with 13 bases between them. Germline CDR1 LNHDA, CDR2 SQIVND (reference sequence). This CDR3 contains 14 residues. The chain's CDR3 is CASATQTGTDTQYF. DNA for the CDR3: TGTGCCAGTGCCACCCAAACGGGCACAGATACGCAGTATTTT.

The chain employs TRBV24-1 and TRBJ1-2, with a tentative D call TRBD1 (5 bases). Per the germline V gene, CDR1 is KGHDR and CDR2 is SFDVKD. This CDR3 comprises 14 residues. V was trimmed by 0 bases and J by 7 bases, leaving 11 bases between them. The CDR3 protein is CATSDLQSGSGYTF. The CDR3 nucleotides read TGTGCCACCAGTGATTTGCAGTCAGGGTCTGGCTACACCTTC.

The chain combines TRBV3-1 (or the pseudogene TRBV3-2) with TRBJ2-5; 9 bases fit TRBD2. Germline values: CDR1 LGHDT, CDR2 YNNKEL (reference sequence). V lost 4 bases and J lost 6; bases outside the gene matches: 9. The CDR3 is 15 residues long. As DNA, the CDR3 is TGTGCCAGCAGCCCCCCTAGTAGCGGGGGCAAGACCCAGTACTTC. This gives the protein CASSPPSSGGKTQYF.

The V call is TRBV4-1, the J call TRBJ2-1; TRBD1 matches 9 bases. Germline loops: CDR1 MGHRA, CDR2 YSYEKL. The CDR3 is made up of 18 amino acids. V lost 0 bases to trimming and J lost 3 bases; unmatched junction nucleotides: 9. This chain's CDR3 is CASSQDRGGTGNYNEQFF. Here the CDR3 DNA reads TGCGCCAGCAGCCAAGATAGGGGGGGGACAGGGAACTACAATGAGCAGTTCTTC.

As regards this clone: At the DNA level, this CDR3 is encoded by other sequences in the same sample as well. The CDR3 sequence: CASSAGTGNQPQHF. The CDR3 DNA is TGCGCCAGCAGCGCCGGGACAGGCAATCAGCCCCAGCATTTT. The chain couples TRBV5-1 to TRBJ1-5, with 7 bases that match TRBD1. Germline-derived CDR1 and CDR2 are SGHRS and YFSETQ. V lost 4 bases and J lost 2; bases outside the gene matches: 3. CDR3 length: 14 amino acids. The entire variable domain, with the rest obtained from reference TRBV5-1 and TRBJ1-5, is as follows: KAGVTQTPRYLIKTRGQQVTLSCSPISGHRSVSWYQQTPGQGLQFLFEYFSETQRNKGNFPGRFSGRQFSNSRSEMNVSTLELGDSALYLCASSAGTGNQPQHFGDGTRLSIL.

The rearrangement links TRBV7-2 to TRBJ2-1; 9 bases are shared with TRBD2. CDR3 size: 18 residues. Germline CDR1 reads SGHTA; CDR2 reads FQGNSA. V shed 3 bases and J 8 bases; nucleotides not matched to a gene: 17. The CDR3 sequence is CASSFKLASREGLDEQFF. DNA of the CDR3: TGTGCCAGCAGCTTCAAATTGGCTTCGCGGGAGGGCTTGGATGAGCAGTTCTTC.

The V and J genes are TRBV7-9 and TRBJ1-4, with a tentative D call TRBD1 (5 bases). V was trimmed by 2 bases and J by 11 bases, leaving 15 bases between them. The germline gives CDR1 SEHNR, CDR2 FQNEAQ (reference sequence). CDR3 length: 14 amino acids. CDR3 nucleotides: TGTGCCAGCAGCTTACAGGGTCGCGTTGAGAAACTGTTTTTT. Amino acid sequence: CASSLQGRVEKLFF.

J is TRBJ2-5 and V is TRBV9, with D maybe TRBD1 (5 bases). The CDR3 is 14 amino acids. CDR1 SGDLS and CDR2 YYNGEE come from the germline V gene. Trimming removed 1 base at V and 3 bases at J, with 10 bases between. The CDR3 reads CASSVSSREETQYF. The CDR3 DNA reads TGTGCCAGCAGCGTATCGTCCAGGGAAGAGACCCAGTACTTC. Based on the CDR3 plus reference TRBV9 and TRBJ2-5, the full variable domain is DSGVTQTPKHLITATGQRVTLRCSPRSGDLSVYWYQQSLDQGLQFLIQYYNGEERAKGNILERFSAQQFPDLHSELNLSSLELGDSALYFCASSVSSREETQYFGPGTRLLVL.

This chain links TRBV19 with TRBJ1-5; no firm D call. CDR3 length: 13 residues. V lost 4 bases to trimming and J lost 7 bases, with 11 bases between them. Germline CDR1 LNHDA, CDR2 SQIVND (reference sequence). The DNA of the CDR3 is TGTGCCAGTAGTACCCAGACGGGGCAGCCCCAGCATTTT. Translating it yields CASSTQTGQPQHF.

This chain connects TRBV2 to TRBJ2-7; D gene ambiguous. Germline lookup yields CDR1 SNHLY and CDR2 FYNNEI. The CDR3 runs 14 residues. V was shortened by 2 bases and J by 4 bases, with 12 bases between the two germline ends. CDR3 amino acids: CASSEPQLQYEQYF. The CDR3 DNA sequence: TGTGCCAGCAGTGAACCGCAGTTACAGTACGAGCAGTACTTC.

The rearrangement joins TRBV5-8 to TRBJ2-1, with 13 bases fitting TRBD2. CDR1 SGHTS and CDR2 YDEGEE come from the germline V gene. V trimming: 1 base; J trimming: 8 bases; junction bases outside the gene matches: 12. The CDR3 spans 18 residues. The CDR3 protein is CASSLWVKLAGGKDEQFF. Here the CDR3 DNA reads TGTGCCAGCAGCTTGTGGGTCAAACTAGCGGGAGGGAAAGATGAGCAGTTCTTC. The entire variable domain, with the rest obtained from reference TRBV5-8 and TRBJ2-1, is as follows: EAGVTQSPTHLIKTRGQQATLRCSPISGHTSVYWYQQALGLGLQFLLWYDEGEERNRGNFPPRFSGRQFPNYSSELNVNALELEDSALYLCASSLWVKLAGGKDEQFFGPGTRLTVL.

This clone was observed a handful of times. This rearrangement joins TRBV30 to TRBJ1-5; the match to TRBD1 covers 8 bases. The CDR3 is 14 amino acids. The J segment lost 4 bases and the V segment lost 3 bases, leaving 5 bases of the junction unmatched. Looked up from germline, CDR1 is GTSNPN and CDR2 is SVGIG (reference sequence). CDR3 sequence: CAWRQGGQNQPQHF. CDR3 nucleotide sequence: TGTGCCTGGAGACAGGGGGGTCAAAATCAGCCCCAGCATTTT. Combining the CDR3 with reference TRBV30 and TRBJ1-5 gives the whole variable domain SQTIHQWPATLVQPVGSPLSLECTVEGTSNPNLYWYRQAAGRGLQLLFYSVGIGQISSEVPQNLSASRPQDRQFILSSKKLLLSDSGFYLCAWRQGGQNQPQHFGDGTRLSIL.

V gene TRBV6-2 or TRBV6-3 combines with J gene TRBJ2-7; tentatively, D is TRBD1 (5 bases). The CDR3 extends over 14 amino acids. Germline CDR1 reads MNHEY; CDR2 reads SVGEGT. The V end lost 2 bases, the J end lost 2 bases, and 10 bases lay between the germline ends. The CDR3 nucleotides are TGTGCCAGCAGTTACAGGATAGGGGCCTACGAGCAGTACTTC. It encodes CASSYRIGAYEQYF.